Listed below are T cell receptor beta chains from one sample, sequenced in a study of blood T cell repertoires in COVID-19. Sequencing used immunoSEQ multiplex PCR; TCRdb keeps in-frame clones, though not all of them. The sample contains roughly 260,000 clones, roughly 84% of which appear only once. Sequenced input: peripheral blood. Source of these receptors: a middle-aged woman with active or convalescent COVID-19. Each CDR3 is given with its conserved first and last residue. D genes are given only for firm matches. Some rows mark clone size as missing; the rest say once, few, many or name a class of expanded clone.

v_call	clone_size	j_call	d_call	cdr3_nt	cdr3_aa
TRBV10-2	NA	TRBJ2-1	NA	TGCGCCAGCAGTGAGGGGCGGGGCAATGAGCAGTTCTTC	CASSEGRGNEQFF
TRBV5-1	NA	TRBJ2-7	TRBD1	TGCGCCAGCAGCTATAGACAGGGGGCAGGGGAGCAGTACTTC	CASSYRQGAGEQYF
TRBV3-1/TRBV3-2	NA	TRBJ1-1	NA	TGTGCCAGCAGCCAAATACAGAACACTGAAGCTTTCTTT	CASSQIQNTEAFF
TRBV7-3	NA	TRBJ1-6	NA	TGTGCCAGCAGCTTAGGAGTCGATAATTCACCCCTCCACTTT	CASSLGVDNSPLHF
TRBV3-1/TRBV3-2	NA	TRBJ1-1	TRBD1	TGTGCCAGCAGCCAAGAAACAGGGGAATTCAGCGCTTTCTTT	CASSQETGEFSAFF
TRBV7-3	NA	TRBJ1-2	NA	TGTGCCAGCAGCCCCGCCCCGGGTTCTTATGGCTACACCTTC	CASSPAPGSYGYTF
TRBV7-3	NA	TRBJ2-2	NA	TGTGCCAGCAGTCCCTTCGGGGGAAAGGGCACCGGGGAGCTGTTTTTT	CASSPFGGKGTGELFF
TRBV7-9	once	TRBJ1-4	NA	TGTGCCAGCAGCGTGGGCCGAAATGAAAAACTGTTTTTT	CASSVGRNEKLFF
TRBV27	NA	TRBJ1-2	NA	TGTGCCAGCACTAGCCTCCACAGGGCCAAGGATGGCTACACCTTC	CASTSLHRAKDGYTF
TRBV6-6	NA	TRBJ2-2	TRBD2	TGTGCCAGCCGTCCCGTGTTTAGCGGGGTAATGGGTGGGGAGCTGTTTTTT	CASRPVFSGVMGGELFF
TRBV19	NA	TRBJ1-5	NA	TGTGCCAGTACCCCCGCGGGGGATCAGCCCCAGCATTTT	CASTPAGDQPQHF
TRBV9	NA	TRBJ2-2	NA	TGTGCCAGCACCCCTAGTCACGGGAACACCGGGGAGCTGTTTTTT	CASTPSHGNTGELFF
TRBV5-7	NA	TRBJ2-3	TRBD2	TGTGCCAGCAGGTGTGAGCGGGGGAAATTGACAGATACGCAGTATTTT	CASRCERGKLTDTQYF
TRBV15	NA	TRBJ2-7	NA	TGTGCCACCAGCAGTGATGTAAACAGCTACGAGCAGTACTTC	CATSSDVNSYEQYF
TRBV10-3	NA	TRBJ1-2	NA	TGTGCCATCAGTGAGTCGTGGGCAGGAAACTATGGCTACACCTTC	CAISESWAGNYGYTF
TRBV11-2	NA	TRBJ1-2	NA	TGTGCCAGCAGCTTAGGTTTGCGGGGCTACACCTTC	CASSLGLRGYTF
TRBV10-3	NA	TRBJ1-6	NA	TGTGCCATCAGTGAGGACGGGGGGCTAGGAGGATCACCCCTCCACTTT	CAISEDGGLGGSPLHF
TRBV6-5	NA	TRBJ1-6	TRBD1	TGTGCCAGCAGCCCCGGACAGGGGGCTAGTTCACCCCTCCACTTT	CASSPGQGASSPLHF
TRBV6-7	NA	TRBJ1-5	NA	TGTGCCAGCAGTTCGCGACAGGCCCAGCATTTT	CASSSRQAQHF
TRBV5-4	NA	TRBJ2-7	NA	TGTGCCAGCAGCTTCCACCTATACGAGCAGTACTTC	CASSFHLYEQYF
TRBV19	NA	TRBJ2-3	NA	TGTGCCAGTAGTATTGGTAGTAGCGGTTTCACAGATACGCAGTATTTT	CASSIGSSGFTDTQYF
TRBV27	NA	TRBJ2-1	NA	TGTGCCAGCAATATGGGGACAACCTACAATGAGCAGTTCTTC	CASNMGTTYNEQFF
TRBV5-5	NA	TRBJ2-4	TRBD2	TGTGCCAGCAGCTTCTCAGCGGGGGTAGCCAAAAACATTCAGTACTTC	CASSFSAGVAKNIQYF
TRBV6-1	NA	TRBJ1-1	TRBD1	TGTGCCAGCAGTGAAGTGAGGGGGCGTGGGAACACTGAAGCTTTCTTT	CASSEVRGRGNTEAFF
TRBV5-6	NA	TRBJ1-3	NA	TGTGCCAGCAGCTCACTAACGGGGAGCTCTGGAAACACCATATATTTT	CASSSLTGSSGNTIYF
TRBV5-5	NA	TRBJ1-1	NA	TGTGCCAGCAGCGTCCAGACAGTGAACACTGAAGCTTTCTTT	CASSVQTVNTEAFF
TRBV10-1	NA	TRBJ2-3	NA	TGCGCCAGCAGTGAGTCCCTTAGCACCGTGGATACGCAGTATTTT	CASSESLSTVDTQYF
TRBV28	NA	TRBJ1-1	TRBD1	TGTGCCAGCAGTTCCTTGGACAGGCCCGCCGGGGAAGCTTTCTTT	CASSSLDRPAGEAFF
TRBV29-1	NA	TRBJ1-2	NA	TGCAGCGTTGAAGAAAGGGAGGGCGGCGACTATGGCTACACCTTC	CSVEEREGGDYGYTF
TRBV29-1	NA	TRBJ2-7	TRBD1	TGCAGCGCTGTCAGACAGGGGGCCTACGAGCAGTACTTC	CSAVRQGAYEQYF
TRBV5-1	few	TRBJ1-1	NA	TGCGCCAGCAGCTTGGACCCGGGGGTAAGGACTGAAGCTTTCTTT	CASSLDPGVRTEAFF
TRBV27	few	TRBJ1-6	NA	TGTGCCAGCAGCAAGCGGGGGCGGATCAGATCACCCCTCCACTTT	CASSKRGRIRSPLHF
TRBV24-1	NA	TRBJ2-1	NA	TGTGCCACCCGAGACTTGCGTGAGCAGTTCTTC	CATRDLREQFF
TRBV5-1	many	TRBJ2-1	TRBD1	TGCGCCAGCAGCTCGGCAGGGGGCTACAATGAGCAGTTCTTC	CASSSAGGYNEQFF
TRBV3-1/TRBV3-2	NA	TRBJ1-1	TRBD1	TGTGCCAGCAGCCAACCCCGGACAGGGGCTTTCTTT	CASSQPRTGAFF